The rows below give T cell receptor beta chains drawn from one sample of a study of cytomegalovirus exposure and HLA in healthy donors. Clones were sequenced by immunoSEQ multiplex PCR, and TCRdb holds only the in-frame ones, with some missing. The sample yields approximately 52,000 clones, of which the top ten take up 9% to 15%. Sequencing used PBMCs. These receptors came from an older woman in good health and CMV-seropositive. Each CDR3 is given with its conserved first and last residue. The D gene is left open where the match is weak.

J gene: TRBJ1-6
D gene: .
V gene: TRBV7-6
CDR3 protein: CASSLLQGYNSPLHF
CDR3 DNA: TGTGCCAGCAGCTTATTGCAGGGGTATAATTCACCCCTCCACTTT

J gene: TRBJ2-3
D gene: .
V gene: TRBV5-1
CDR3 protein: CASNLGGGGGRDTQYF
CDR3 DNA: TGCGCCAGCAACTTAGGGGGAGGAGGGGGCCGGGATACGCAGTATTTT

J gene: TRBJ1-2
D gene: .
V gene: TRBV20-1
CDR3 protein: CSPEGDEGYTF
CDR3 DNA: TGCAGCCCTGAGGGGGACGAGGGCTACACCTTC

J gene: TRBJ1-2
D gene: TRBD1
V gene: TRBV5-4
CDR3 protein: CASSWDRAGGYTF
CDR3 DNA: TGTGCCAGCAGCTGGGACAGGGCGGGCGGCTACACCTTC

J gene: TRBJ2-2
D gene: .
V gene: TRBV6-6
CDR3 protein: CATPKGGLNTGELFF
CDR3 DNA: TGTGCCACTCCAAAGGGGGGGCTGAACACCGGGGAGCTGTTTTTT

J gene: TRBJ1-1
D gene: .
V gene: TRBV6-1
CDR3 protein: CASSQGRDTEAFF
CDR3 DNA: TGTGCCAGCAGTCAAGGGCGGGACACTGAAGCTTTCTTT

J gene: TRBJ2-5
D gene: TRBD2
V gene: TRBV6-1
CDR3 protein: CASSLLAGGAETQYF
CDR3 DNA: TGTGCCAGCAGTCTTCTAGCGGGGGGGGCAGAGACCCAGTACTTC

J gene: TRBJ1-2
D gene: TRBD1
V gene: TRBV6-4
CDR3 protein: CASSVGQGTNYGYTF
CDR3 DNA: TGTGCCAGCAGTGTCGGACAGGGGACTAACTATGGCTACACCTTC

J gene: TRBJ2-7
D gene: .
V gene: TRBV4-3
CDR3 protein: CASSQDSAYEQYF
CDR3 DNA: TGCGCCAGCAGCCAAGACAGCGCCTACGAGCAGTACTTC

J gene: TRBJ1-6
D gene: TRBD1
V gene: TRBV11-3
CDR3 protein: CASSWRTGTGNSPLHF
CDR3 DNA: TGTGCCAGCAGCTGGAGGACCGGGACAGGGAATTCACCCCTCCACTTT

J gene: TRBJ2-1
D gene: TRBD2
V gene: TRBV5-1
CDR3 protein: CASRLLAGQKNEQFF
CDR3 DNA: TGCGCCAGCAGGTTACTAGCGGGACAAAAGAATGAGCAGTTCTTC

J gene: TRBJ2-7
D gene: TRBD1
V gene: TRBV4-1
CDR3 protein: CASSQAIQGSAYEQYF
CDR3 DNA: TGCGCCAGCAGCCAAGCAATACAGGGGAGCGCCTACGAGCAGTACTTC

J gene: TRBJ1-4
D gene: .
V gene: TRBV5-5
CDR3 protein: CASSLQQGTEKLFF
CDR3 DNA: TGTGCCAGCAGCTTACAACAGGGTACGGAAAAACTGTTTTTT

J gene: TRBJ1-1
D gene: .
V gene: TRBV11-2
CDR3 protein: CASSLVGGEAFF
CDR3 DNA: TGTGCCAGCAGCTTAGTAGGGGGTGAAGCTTTCTTT

J gene: TRBJ2-3
D gene: TRBD2
V gene: TRBV4-3
CDR3 protein: CASSLNPGGSTDTQYF
CDR3 DNA: TGCGCCAGCAGCCTAAATCCGGGGGGGAGCACAGATACGCAGTATTTT

J gene: TRBJ1-2
D gene: TRBD1
V gene: TRBV2
CDR3 protein: CASRGQGYGYTF
CDR3 DNA: TGTGCCAGCAGGGGACAGGGCTATGGCTACACCTTC

J gene: TRBJ1-1
D gene: .
V gene: TRBV4-1
CDR3 protein: CASSQFEGSAAFF
CDR3 DNA: TGCGCCAGCAGCCAATTCGAGGGATCCGCAGCTTTCTTT

J gene: TRBJ2-7
D gene: TRBD2
V gene: TRBV6-5
CDR3 protein: CASRRGAVREQYF
CDR3 DNA: TGTGCCAGCAGGCGGGGGGCTGTGCGCGAGCAGTACTTC

J gene: TRBJ2-1
D gene: .
V gene: TRBV4-1
CDR3 protein: CASSQDSLSGGQQDEQFF
CDR3 DNA: TGCGCCAGCAGCCAAGATTCCCTCTCCGGGGGGCAACAAGATGAGCAGTTCTTC

J gene: TRBJ2-7
D gene: TRBD2
V gene: TRBV11-3
CDR3 protein: CASSSSGDVYEQYF
CDR3 DNA: TGTGCCAGCAGCTCAAGCGGGGACGTCTACGAGCAGTACTTC

J gene: TRBJ1-3
D gene: .
V gene: TRBV18
CDR3 protein: CASSPPAGYGDTIYF
CDR3 DNA: TGTGCCAGCTCACCTCCGGCGGGGTATGGGGACACCATATATTTT

J gene: TRBJ2-5
D gene: .
V gene: TRBV2
CDR3 protein: CASSVQLETQYF
CDR3 DNA: TGTGCCAGCAGTGTGCAGTTAGAGACCCAGTACTTC

J gene: TRBJ2-3
D gene: .
V gene: TRBV11-3
CDR3 protein: CASSLAGADTQYF
CDR3 DNA: TGTGCCAGCAGCTTAGCAGGGGCAGATACGCAGTATTTT

J gene: TRBJ1-6
D gene: TRBD1
V gene: TRBV5-1
CDR3 protein: CASSFGQDSPLHF
CDR3 DNA: TGCGCCAGCAGCTTTGGACAGGATTCACCCCTACACTTT

J gene: TRBJ2-7
D gene: .
V gene: TRBV15
CDR3 protein: CATSRSDLAAYEQYF
CDR3 DNA: TGTGCCACCAGCAGATCCGACTTAGCTGCCTACGAGCAGTACTTC

J gene: TRBJ2-7
D gene: .
V gene: TRBV11-1
CDR3 protein: CASSPGHPYEQYF
CDR3 DNA: TGTGCCAGCAGCCCGGGACACCCCTACGAGCAGTACTTC

J gene: TRBJ2-7
D gene: TRBD1
V gene: TRBV11-3
CDR3 protein: CASSLEAGQAYEQYF
CDR3 DNA: TGTGCCAGCAGCTTAGAGGCAGGACAGGCTTACGAGCAGTACTTC